Here is one T cell receptor (beta chain) with its context. No antigen is known for it. The germline gives CDR1 MGHRA, CDR2 YSYEKL. This CDR3 comprises 20 residues. This sample was included in a study of monozygotic twins with inflammatory bowel disease. Broader study findings: The authors note that differing immunosuppressive treatments may have added variability to patient repertoires.

One entry per CDR3 protein, without DNA, is what TCRdb gives after re-calling the 5' RACE reads. The sample includes about 380,000 distinct CDR3 sequences. The TCR comes from a human donor with ulcerative colitis or Crohn's disease, or a healthy co-twin of an affected twin (not recorded which). The chain combines TRBV4-1 with TRBJ2-1; TCRdb outputs TRBD1, but without DNA this stays unchecked. The sequenced sample was blood. The CDR3 sequence is CACSQAPGQGGTFTYNEQFF.